This TCR beta chain was sequenced for a study of siplizumab effects on memory and regulatory T cells. This clone came up once. The antigen remains unidentified. Whole-study findings and limits: Proliferating Tregs in siplizumab cultures were never verified as suppressive. Both greater diversity than memory cells and a major contribution to the alloresponse seemed to characterize naive T cells. Mappable alloreactive CD4+ clones were on average about 62% Treg-derived with siplizumab, roughly 25% in controls. Unstimulated subsets accounted for the mapping of only a minor share of the clones that were alloreactive.

The method was immunoSEQ multiplex PCR; TCRdb's version includes in-frame clones alone and lacks a portion of them. Among approximately 100,000 clones listed, around 94% were seen once. Germline V gives CDR1 SQVTM, CDR2 ANQGSEA. Trimming took 4 bases from V and 6 from J; bases not matched to a gene: 6. The CDR3 contains 14 residues. Sequencing input: non-Treg CD4+ T cells sorted from blood. The chain carries TRBV29-1 and TRBJ1-5; TRBD1 agrees at 10 bases. The source of this sequence is a human donor in good health. The CDR3 coding sequence is TGCAGCGTTGTCGGGACAGGGGACGGTCAGCCCCAGCATTTT. It yields the protein CSVVGTGDGQPQHF.